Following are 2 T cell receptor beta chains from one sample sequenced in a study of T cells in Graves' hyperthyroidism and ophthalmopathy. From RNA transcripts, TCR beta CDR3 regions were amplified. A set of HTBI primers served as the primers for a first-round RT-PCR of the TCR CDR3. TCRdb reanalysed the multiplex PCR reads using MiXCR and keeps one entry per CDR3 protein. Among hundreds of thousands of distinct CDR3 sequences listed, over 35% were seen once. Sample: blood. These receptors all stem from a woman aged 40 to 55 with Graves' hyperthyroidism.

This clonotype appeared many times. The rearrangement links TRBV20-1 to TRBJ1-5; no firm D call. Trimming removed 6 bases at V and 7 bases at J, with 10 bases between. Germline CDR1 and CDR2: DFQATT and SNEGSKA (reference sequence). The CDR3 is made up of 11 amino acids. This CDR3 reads CSAGSEQPQHF. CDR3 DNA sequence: TGCAGTGCAGGATCCGAACAGCCCCAGCATTTT.

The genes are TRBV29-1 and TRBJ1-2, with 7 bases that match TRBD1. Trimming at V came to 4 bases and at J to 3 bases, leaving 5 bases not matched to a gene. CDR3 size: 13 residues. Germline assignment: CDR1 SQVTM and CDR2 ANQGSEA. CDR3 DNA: TGCAGCGTTGTAGTAACAGGGGACTATGGCTACACCTTC. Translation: CSVVVTGDYGYTF.